Below, 22 T cell receptor beta chains from the same sample are listed, as sequenced in a study of T cell responses to AZD1222 COVID-19 vaccine. Sequencing used immunoSEQ multiplex PCR; TCRdb keeps in-frame clones, though not all of them. The data show roughly 58,000 clones, with 85% to 90% seen just once and under 25% held by the top ten. The starting material was peripheral blood, obtained on day 0 of MenACWY control vaccination. Receptor source: an adult in good health.

The J gene is TRBJ2-1, the V gene TRBV5-6; D ambiguous. V was trimmed by 1 base and J by 7 bases, leaving 12 bases between them. CDR3 length: 14 amino acids. The germline V gene encodes CDR1 SGHDT and CDR2 YYEEEE. The DNA for the CDR3 is TGTGCCAGCAGCTTGAACTCTCATCGGAATGAGCAGTTCTTC. This sequence encodes CASSLNSHRNEQFF.

This sequence joins TRBV18 and TRBJ2-5; 10 positions match TRBD2. The CDR3 is 12 amino acids. Germline CDR1 and CDR2: KGHSH and LQKENI. J lost 5 bases, V lost 6 bases, and 0 bases had no gene match. CDR3 sequence (DNA): TGTGCCAGCTCGACTAGCGGGGAGACCCAGTACTTC. Its translation is CASSTSGETQYF.

The chain has TRBV19 and TRBJ1-5, with D maybe TRBD1 (6 bases). Trimming cost V 5 bases and J 4 bases, with 18 bases left between them. This CDR3 is 16 amino acids long. In germline, CDR1 is LNHDA, CDR2 SQIVND (reference sequence). Here the CDR3 reads CASSPRQVISNQPQHF. CDR3 DNA sequence: TGTGCCAGTAGTCCAAGACAGGTAATTAGTAATCAGCCCCAGCATTTT.

The gene calls are TRBV7-2 and TRBJ2-7; maybe TRBD2 (5 bases). Germline V lookup: CDR1 SGHTA, CDR2 FQGNSA. Trimming removed 0 bases at V and 6 bases at J, with 15 bases between. This CDR3 contains 15 residues. CDR3 in amino acids: CASSLARTVRGEQYF. The CDR3 nucleotides read TGTGCCAGCAGCTTAGCGCGGACTGTCAGAGGCGAGCAGTACTTC.

The rearrangement links TRBV29-1 to TRBJ2-2; 8 bases line up with TRBD2. CDR3 length: 17 residues. V lost 4 bases, J lost 0 bases, and 10 bases stayed unmatched. The V gene's germline CDR1 is SQVTM and CDR2 ANQGSEA. The DNA of the CDR3 is TGCAGCGTTGGGACGCCCCTAGCGGGCGCGAACACCGGGGAGCTGTTTTTT. Translated: CSVGTPLAGANTGELFF.

The V call is TRBV6-2 or TRBV6-3, the J call TRBJ1-5; 7 nucleotides agree with TRBD1. The CDR3 covers 15 residues. The germline CDR1 and CDR2 sequences are MNHEY and SVGEGT. J gave up 3 bases and V 4 bases, and 6 bases lay outside the gene matches. The CDR3 sequence is CASSSTGVNNQPQHF. CDR3 nucleotides: TGTGCCAGCAGTTCCACAGGGGTCAACAATCAGCCCCAGCATTTT.

The chain recombines TRBV6-5 with TRBJ2-7; 8 bases match TRBD2. Germline V gene data show CDR1 as MNHEY and CDR2 as SVGAGI. Germline trimming cut 6 bases from V and 3 bases from J; bases unmatched to any gene: 7. There are 14 residues in the CDR3. The CDR3 sequence: CASRPLADHYEQYF. The CDR3 DNA follows: TGTGCCAGCAGACCACTAGCGGACCACTACGAGCAGTACTTC.

This chain joins TRBV3-1 (or the pseudogene TRBV3-2) and TRBJ2-7, with no clear D. The CDR3 spans 14 residues. Germline V gene lookup returns CDR1 LGHDT and CDR2 YNNKEL (reference sequence). Deletions cut 4 bases from V and 0 bases from J, with 10 bases between. The CDR3 DNA reads TGTGCCAGCAGCCCCGACACCATCTCCTACGAGCAGTACTTC. This translates into CASSPDTISYEQYF.

The rearrangement joins TRBV2 to TRBJ1-4, with a tentative D call TRBD1 (5 bases). The V end lost 4 bases, the J end lost 7 bases, and 16 bases lay between the germline ends. From germline, CDR1 is SNHLY and CDR2 FYNNEI. The CDR3 contains 15 residues. CDR3: CASSAGGDALEKLFF. In DNA, the CDR3 is TGTGCCAGCAGTGCTGGTGGGGACGCACTTGAAAAACTGTTTTTT.

The V call is TRBV7-2, the J call TRBJ2-7, with 12 bases fitting TRBD1. The V and J ends lost 5 bases and 2 bases, in that order; junction bases with no gene match: 10. The CDR3 has 17 amino acids. Germline-derived CDR1 and CDR2 are SGHTA and FQGNSA. The CDR3 DNA sequence: TGTGCCAGCAGCGCCGGGACAGGGGGCGCTTCCCCCTACGAGCAGTACTTC. This sequence encodes CASSAGTGGASPYEQYF.

This clone was seen only once. J is TRBJ2-1 and V is TRBV7-3, with D hard to call. CDR1 is SGHTA and CDR2 is FQGTGA in the germline V gene. V gave up 5 bases and J gave up 7 bases, with 9 bases separating them. The CDR3 covers 12 residues. DNA for the CDR3: TGTGCCAGCAGCCACAGTACGAATGAGCAGTTCTTC. Translation: CASSHSTNEQFF.

The chain uses TRBV2 and TRBJ2-7, with 7 positions matching TRBD1. V was pared by 6 bases and J by 0 bases, with 5 bases of the junction left unmatched. The CDR3 consists of 14 residues. Germline CDR1 reads SNHLY; CDR2 reads FYNNEI. CDR3 DNA sequence: TGTGCCAGCAGGAACAGGGGAAGCTCCTACGAGCAGTACTTC. This gives the protein CASRNRGSSYEQYF.

The V call is TRBV4-2, the J call TRBJ2-1, with D tentatively TRBD1 (6 bases). CDR3 length: 16 residues. V shed 1 base and J shed 2 bases, with 12 bases lying between them. Per the germline V gene, CDR1 is LGHNA and CDR2 is YNFKEQ. The CDR3 sequence is CASSQGTGSPYNEQFF. The CDR3 nucleotides read TGTGCCAGCAGCCAAGGCACAGGGAGTCCCTACAATGAGCAGTTCTTC.

This rearrangement joins TRBV28 to TRBJ2-7, with D maybe TRBD2 (5 bases). Trimming stripped 5 bases from V and 2 bases from J, with 10 bases between. From germline, CDR1 is MDHEN and CDR2 SYDVKM. The CDR3 is 13 residues long. The CDR3 nucleotides read TGTGCCAGCAGTCGCCGGGGAACCTACGAGCAGTACTTC. It is translated as CASSRRGTYEQYF.

This chain connects TRBV18 to TRBJ1-1; 7 positions match TRBD1. CDR1 is KGHSH and CDR2 is LQKENI in the germline V gene. Trimming at V came to 6 bases and at J to 4 bases, leaving 8 bases not matched to a gene. The CDR3 length is 14 residues. CDR3 residues: CASSRTGSVTEAFF. DNA of the CDR3: TGTGCCAGCTCCCGGACAGGTTCGGTCACTGAAGCTTTCTTT.

The gene calls are TRBV4-1 and TRBJ2-7; D is perhaps TRBD1 or TRBD2 (5 bases each). The CDR3 totals 15 residues. V was trimmed by 4 bases and J by 2 bases, leaving 15 bases between them. CDR1 and CDR2 (germline): MGHRA, YSYEKL. CDR3 loop: CASSRTGTGTYEQYF. CDR3 nucleotides: TGCGCCAGCAGCCGAACCGGGACGGGAACCTACGAGCAGTACTTC.

J is TRBJ2-3 and V is TRBV5-1, with TRBD2 identical over 8 bases. With V trimmed by 4 bases and J by 2 bases, 9 bases remained unmatched. The CDR3 has 16 residues. The V gene's germline CDR1 is SGHRS and CDR2 YFSETQ. CDR3 residues: CASSITSGLNTDTQYF. For the CDR3, the DNA is TGCGCCAGCAGCATTACTAGCGGCTTAAACACAGATACGCAGTATTTT. Variable domain in full (rest from reference TRBV5-1 and TRBJ2-3): KAGVTQTPRYLIKTRGQQVTLSCSPISGHRSVSWYQQTPGQGLQFLFEYFSETQRNKGNFPGRFSGRQFSNSRSEMNVSTLELGDSALYLCASSITSGLNTDTQYFGPGTRLTVL.

The genes are TRBV5-1 and TRBJ1-2; 8 bases align to TRBD1. CDR3 size: 15 residues. Germline assignment: CDR1 SGHRS and CDR2 YFSETQ. The V gene end was trimmed by 5 bases and the J gene end by 5 bases; junction bases not matched to a gene: 11. This chain's CDR3 is CASSPGTGPGYGYTF. CDR3 DNA sequence: TGCGCCAGCAGTCCCGGGACAGGTCCGGGGTATGGCTACACCTTC.

This clone was found a few times. The J gene is TRBJ1-6, the V gene TRBV7-8; D may be TRBD1 (6 bases). Germline V gives CDR1 SGHVS, CDR2 FQNEAQ. V lost 3 bases to trimming and J lost 4 bases, with 7 bases between them. The CDR3 length is 14 residues. For the CDR3, the DNA is TGTGCCAGCAGCTTCGGGACATATAATTCACCCCTCCACTTT. Its protein is CASSFGTYNSPLHF.

The count of this clone is one. The rearrangement uses TRBV6-5 and TRBJ2-3, with a tentative D call TRBD2 (5 bases). V was trimmed by 5 bases and J by 0 bases, leaving 6 bases between them. The CDR3 is made up of 13 amino acids. Germline CDR1 is MNHEY and CDR2 is SVGAGI. CDR3 region: CASSRGSTDTQYF. The DNA for the CDR3 is TGTGCCAGCAGTCGCGGGAGCACAGATACGCAGTATTTT.

The J gene is TRBJ2-3, the V gene TRBV2, with 7 bases fitting TRBD2. The V and J ends lost 7 bases and 0 bases, in that order; junction bases with no gene match: 7. CDR3 size: 15 residues. Per germline, CDR1 SNHLY and CDR2 FYNNEI. CDR3 nucleotides: TGTGCCAGCAACGCACTAGCGACGAGCACAGATACGCAGTATTTT. This sequence encodes CASNALATSTDTQYF. Supplemented by reference TRBV2 and TRBJ2-3, the full variable domain reads EPEVTQTPSHQVTQMGQEVILRCVPISNHLYFYWYRQILGQKVEFLVSFYNNEISEKSEIFDDQFSVERPDGSNFTLKIRSTKLEDSAMYFCASNALATSTDTQYFGPGTRLTVL.

The chain joins TRBV24-1 to TRBJ1-1; D gene unclear. Germline values: CDR1 KGHDR, CDR2 SFDVKD. The CDR3 runs 14 residues. Trimming cost V 5 bases and J 5 bases, with 14 bases left between them. CDR3 DNA sequence: TGTGCCACCAGTGTCCTTCCGGAGGAAACTGAAGCTTTCTTT. Amino acid sequence: CATSVLPEETEAFF.